This T cell receptor (beta chain) came from a study of molecular identifiers for immune sequencing clone quantification. Study outcomes and limitations: Spiked Jurkat TCR RNA originating from one cell could reportedly be identified amid more than 800,000 naive cells.

Preparation methods for the bulk TCR libraries were those previously described, with listed TCR primers. TCRdb fed the PCR reads into MiXCR, producing one record per CDR3 protein. The sample holds 490,000 or so distinct CDR3 sequences, roughly 24% seen once. Trimming left V 1 base short and J 9 bases short, with 16 bases between. Germline CDR1 is GTSNPN and CDR2 is SVGIG (reference sequence). The CDR3 loop spans 13 amino acids. This clonotype was picked up a small number of times. The antigen is undetermined. This TCR was recovered from a human donor in good health. Some libraries in this study had Jurkat cell RNA spiked in. The chain is built from TRBV30 and TRBJ2-7; perhaps TRBD1 as D (6 bases). The sample comprised naive CD8+ T cells from blood, with Jurkat cell RNA spiked in. Subset of the sample: FACS-sorted CD8+CD4-CCR7+CD45RA+ naive T cells. CDR3 DNA sequence: TGTGCCTGGAGTGCGAATACAGGGTCCGGGCAGTACTTC. This sequence encodes CAWSANTGSGQYF.